This paragraph reports one TCR beta chain. The sample originates from a study of blood T cell repertoires in COVID-19. Background on the study: Samples of COVID-19 (acute and convalescent) were obtained from the United States, Italy and Spain. Nucleic acid was either cDNA or gDNA, and it came from T cells, B-cell-depleted T cells, or PBMCs.

How the authors handled the data: Amplification of reference gene primers was used by the study to estimate nucleated cell counts. Generated by immunoSEQ multiplex PCR, the TCRdb table keeps only in-frame clones and is missing some. Clone size and the V and J calls come from that table; the DNA yielded D and trimming. The sample has some 66,000 clones; roughly nine tenths are singletons. The germline V gene has CDR1 LGHDT and CDR2 YNNKEL (reference sequence). This CDR3 has 18 residues. The J segment lost 5 bases and the V segment lost 1 base, leaving 14 bases of the junction unmatched. This clonotype was sampled from a human donor in a cohort sampled during active COVID-19. J is TRBJ1-2 and V is TRBV3-1 (or the pseudogene TRBV3-2), with TRBD1 matching over 9 bases. Sequenced sample: peripheral blood. The CDR3 reads CASSQAPGQGEGGYGYTF. The CDR3 DNA reads TGTGCCAGCAGCCAAGCGCCGGGACAGGGAGAAGGGGGGTATGGCTACACCTTC.